These 12 T cell receptor beta chains share one sample of origin, sequenced in a study of beta chain features in type 1 diabetes. TCRB transcripts that were expressed got sequenced, as all of the isolated RNA had been reverse transcribed. Profiled with immunoSEQ multiplex PCR; TCRdb holds only in-frame clones, not every one. There are more than 150,000 clones in the sample; about 12% occur only once, and roughly 0.56% lies in the top ten. The source material was central memory CD4+ T cells from blood. Receptor source: a woman between 18 and 30 years old in good health.

This sequence joins TRBV7-2 and TRBJ1-1, with D perhaps TRBD1 (6 bases). V was trimmed by 2 bases and J by 1 base, leaving 8 bases between them. Germline-derived CDR1 and CDR2 are SGHTA and FQGNSA. The CDR3 length is 14 residues. CDR3 in amino acids: CASSLQTGNTEAFF. The CDR3 DNA reads TGTGCCAGCAGCTTACAGACAGGGAACACTGAAGCTTTCTTT. The whole variable domain, remainder taken from reference TRBV7-2 and TRBJ1-1, is GAGVSQSPSNKVTEKGKDVELRCDPISGHTALYWYRQSLGQGLEFLIYFQGNSAPDKSGLPSDRFSAERTGGSVSTLTIQRTQQEDSAVYLCASSLQTGNTEAFFGQGTRLTVV.

This chain uses TRBV19 with TRBJ2-3, with 8 bases lining up with TRBD1. This CDR3 contains 17 residues. V shed 4 bases and J 6 bases; nucleotides not matched to a gene: 15. Germline V gene lookup returns CDR1 LNHDA and CDR2 SQIVND (reference sequence). CDR3 sequence reads: CASSTGRGRLDMDTQYF. The CDR3 bases are TGTGCCAGTAGTACGGGCAGGGGGCGCCTAGACATGGATACGCAGTATTTT.

The chain is built from TRBV30 and TRBJ2-2; D is perhaps TRBD1 (6 bases). The CDR3 runs 12 residues. Trimming removed 2 bases from V and 5 bases from J, with 6 bases in between. Germline V lookup: CDR1 GTSNPN, CDR2 SVGIG (reference sequence). Here the CDR3 reads CAWSTGTGELFF. DNA of the CDR3: TGTGCCTGGAGTACAGGGACCGGGGAGCTGTTTTTT.

This clone has just a few counts. The gene calls are TRBV18 and TRBJ2-7; the D is unclear. CDR1 KGHSH and CDR2 LQKENI come from the germline V gene. The CDR3 totals 13 residues. The V gene lost 3 bases and the J gene lost 5 bases, with 11 bases spanning the gap. CDR3 coding DNA: TGTGCCAGCTCACCCCACAGAACCCACGAGCAGTACTTC. Protein sequence: CASSPHRTHEQYF. Using reference TRBV18 and TRBJ2-7 for the parts outside the CDR3, the full variable domain is NAGVMQNPRHLVRRRGQEARLRCSPMKGHSHVYWYRQLPEEGLKFMVYLQKENIIDESGMPKERFSAEFPKEGPSILRIQQVVRGDSAAYFCASSPHRTHEQYFGPGTRLTVT.

J is TRBJ1-2 and V is TRBV7-9, with D perhaps TRBD1 (6 bases). V shed 3 bases and J shed 11 bases, with 10 bases lying between them. The CDR3 totals 11 residues. Germline lookup yields CDR1 SEHNR and CDR2 FQNEAQ (reference sequence). The CDR3 is CASSLQGKYTF. The CDR3 DNA reads as TGTGCCAGCAGCTTGCAGGGGAAGTACACCTTC. Based on the CDR3 plus reference TRBV7-9 and TRBJ1-2, the full variable domain is DTGVSQNPRHKITKRGQNVTFRCDPISEHNRLYWYRQTLGQGPEFLTYFQNEAQLEKSRLLSDRFSAERPKGSFSTLEIQRTEQGDSAMYLCASSLQGKYTFGSGTRLTVV.

This clone occurred a few times. The V gene is TRBV4-1, the J gene TRBJ2-1, with 7 bases fitting TRBD1. The ends lost 0 bases at V and 12 bases at J; junction bases unmatched: 5. Germline loops: CDR1 MGHRA, CDR2 YSYEKL. The CDR3 spans 13 residues. CDR3 coding DNA: TGCGCCAGCAGCCAAGAACGTGCAGGGGGGCAGTTCTTC. It yields the protein CASSQERAGGQFF.

This clone was seen a handful of times. The rearrangement uses TRBV9 and TRBJ2-5; D call uncertain. Trimming cost V 6 bases and J 5 bases, with 20 bases left between them. CDR1 is SGDLS and CDR2 is YYNGEE in the germline V gene. The CDR3 runs 15 residues. The CDR3 coding sequence is TGTGCCAGCACCAAAACTCAGGCGAATTGGGAGACCCAGTACTTC. As protein: CASTKTQANWETQYF.

The chain combines TRBV5-1 with TRBJ1-1; D is unclear. CDR1 and CDR2 from the germline V gene are SGHRS and YFSETQ. V dropped 4 bases and J dropped 0 bases, with 10 bases sitting between them. The length of the CDR3 is 14 residues. The CDR3 DNA sequence: TGCGCCAGCAGCCCCCCTAACTTGAACACTGAAGCTTTCTTT. Amino acids: CASSPPNLNTEAFF.

This clone was detected a few times. The chain links TRBV2 to TRBJ2-2; 7 bases are shared with TRBD1. From germline, CDR1 is SNHLY and CDR2 FYNNEI. CDR3 length: 15 residues. The V segment lost 7 bases and the J segment 5 bases; nucleotides outside the gene matches: 10. The CDR3 loop is CASNPTGIRTGELFF. The CDR3, as DNA: TGTGCCAGCAACCCGACAGGGATTAGGACCGGGGAGCTGTTTTTT.

This clone was counted between two and nine times. The V and J genes are TRBV4-1 and TRBJ2-5, with 14 nucleotides matching TRBD2. Germline CDR1 reads MGHRA; CDR2 reads YSYEKL. The CDR3 length is 19 residues. V lost 2 bases and J lost 0; bases outside the gene matches: 8. This CDR3 reads CASSQSGTSGSRYQETQYF. CDR3 nucleotides: TGCGCCAGCAGCCAATCCGGGACTAGCGGGAGCAGGTACCAAGAGACCCAGTACTTC.

This clone was observed a handful of times. The chain uses TRBV28 and TRBJ2-3; 7 nucleotides align to TRBD2. V lost 5 bases to trimming and J lost 5 bases; unmatched junction nucleotides: 10. CDR3 length: 15 amino acids. From germline, CDR1 is MDHEN and CDR2 SYDVKM. The CDR3 DNA is TGTGCCAGCAGTGGGGAGCGGGGTTTGGGAGATACGCAGTATTTT. Its translation is CASSGERGLGDTQYF. The full variable domain, in which reference TRBV28 and TRBJ2-3 provide the parts outside the CDR3, is DVKVTQSSRYLVKRTGEKVFLECVQDMDHENMFWYRQDPGLGLRLIYFSYDVKMKEKGDIPEGYSVSREKKERFSLILESASTNQTSMYLCASSGERGLGDTQYFGPGTRLTVL.

The J gene is TRBJ2-7, the V gene TRBV7-2; possibly TRBD1 for D (5 bases). The CDR3 extends over 14 amino acids. V was pared by 2 bases and J by 7 bases, with 15 bases between. CDR1 is SGHTA, CDR2 FQGNSA, per germline. CDR3 nucleotides: TGTGCCAGCAGCTTAATTACCCAGGGTGGGGAGCAGTACTTC. Its translation is CASSLITQGGEQYF.